This T cell receptor beta chain was observed in a study of regulatory T cells in long-lasting Graves disease. In this sample, this clonotype turned up many times. No antigen is known for it. Study findings and constraints: Persistent disease preferred TRBV28, TRBJ1-2 and TRBJ2-5.

Combining iRepertoire HTBI primers with Arm-PCR of CDR3 regions, the authors built TCR beta libraries. TCRdb passed the multiplex PCR reads through MiXCR, listing each CDR3 protein once. The table has under 450,000 distinct CDR3 sequences, approximately 10% seen once. V was cut by 2 bases and J by 8 bases, with 15 bases left in between. Germline V gives CDR1 SEHNR, CDR2 FQNEAQ (reference sequence). The CDR3 consists of 14 residues. Time point: newly diagnosed GD, antithyroid drugs for less than 3 months. With RNA extracted from PBMCs as input, the TCR library was made. The sample was also linked to a second study, of T cells in Graves' hyperthyroidism and ophthalmopathy. That work contributes: RT-PCR in the first round (using the HTBI primer set) targeted the TCR CDR3. Researchers report that a 13 V-J model separated ophthalmopathy from stable hyperthyroidism.

The rearrangement joins TRBV7-9 to TRBJ1-1; no reliable D call. Sequencing was performed on peripheral blood mononuclear cells (PBMCs), taken at new diagnosis, from a patient treated with antithyroid drugs. This receptor was identified in a woman aged 18-30 years with Graves disease. CDR3 protein: CASSLNSDRLEAFF. CDR3 in DNA: TGTGCCAGCAGCTTAAATAGCGACCGGCTGGAAGCTTTCTTT. The variable domain in full, with the rest retrieved from reference TRBV7-9 and TRBJ1-1, is DTGVSQNPRHKITKRGQNVTFRCDPISEHNRLYWYRQTLGQGPEFLTYFQNEAQLEKSRLLSDRFSAERPKGSFSTLEIQRTEQGDSAMYLCASSLNSDRLEAFFGQGTRLTVV.